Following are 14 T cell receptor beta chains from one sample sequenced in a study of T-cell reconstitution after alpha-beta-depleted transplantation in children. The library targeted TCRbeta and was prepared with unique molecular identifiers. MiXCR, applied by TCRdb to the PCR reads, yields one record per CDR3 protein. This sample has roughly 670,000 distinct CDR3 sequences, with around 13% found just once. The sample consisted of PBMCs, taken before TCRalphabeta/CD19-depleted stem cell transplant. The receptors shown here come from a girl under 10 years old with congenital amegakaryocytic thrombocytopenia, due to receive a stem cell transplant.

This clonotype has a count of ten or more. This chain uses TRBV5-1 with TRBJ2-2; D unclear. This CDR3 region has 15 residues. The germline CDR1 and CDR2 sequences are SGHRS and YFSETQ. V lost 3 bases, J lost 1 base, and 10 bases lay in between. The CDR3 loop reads CASSSFAENTGELFF. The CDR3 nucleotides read TGCGCCAGCAGCTCCTTTGCAGAGAACACCGGGGAGCTGTTTTTT.

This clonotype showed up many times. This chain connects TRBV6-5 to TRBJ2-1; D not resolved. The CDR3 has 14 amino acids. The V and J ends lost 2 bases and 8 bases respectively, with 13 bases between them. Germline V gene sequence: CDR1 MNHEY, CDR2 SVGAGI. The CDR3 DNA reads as TGTGCCAGCAGTTACCCGGTGCGCGGCGATGAGCAGTTCTTC. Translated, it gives CASSYPVRGDEQFF.

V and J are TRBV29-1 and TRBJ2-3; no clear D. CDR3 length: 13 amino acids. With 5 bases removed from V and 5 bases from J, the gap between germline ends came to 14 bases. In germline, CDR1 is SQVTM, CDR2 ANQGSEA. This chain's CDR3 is CSVWGQAGDTQYF. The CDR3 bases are TGCAGCGTTTGGGGTCAAGCTGGAGATACGCAGTATTTT.

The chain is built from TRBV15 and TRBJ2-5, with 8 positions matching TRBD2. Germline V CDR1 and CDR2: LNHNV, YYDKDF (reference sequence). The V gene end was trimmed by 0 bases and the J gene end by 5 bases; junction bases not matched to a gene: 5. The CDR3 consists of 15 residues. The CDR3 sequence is CATSREGLGRETQYF. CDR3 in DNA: TGTGCCACCAGCAGAGAGGGACTAGGCAGGGAGACCCAGTACTTC.

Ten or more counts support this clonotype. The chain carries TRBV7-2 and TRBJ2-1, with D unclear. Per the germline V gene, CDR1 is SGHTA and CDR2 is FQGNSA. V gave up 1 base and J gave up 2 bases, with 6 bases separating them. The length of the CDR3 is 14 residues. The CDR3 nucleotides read TGTGCCAGCAGCTTAGGCTGGACCTACAATGAGCAGTTCTTC. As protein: CASSLGWTYNEQFF.

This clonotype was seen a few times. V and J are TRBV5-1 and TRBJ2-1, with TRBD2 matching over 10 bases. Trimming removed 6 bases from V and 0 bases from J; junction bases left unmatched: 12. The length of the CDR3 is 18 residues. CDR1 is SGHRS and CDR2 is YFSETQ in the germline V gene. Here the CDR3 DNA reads TGCGCCAGCAAGGCTCAGCGGGAGGGCCTATCCTCCTACAATGAGCAGTTCTTC. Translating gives CASKAQREGLSSYNEQFF.

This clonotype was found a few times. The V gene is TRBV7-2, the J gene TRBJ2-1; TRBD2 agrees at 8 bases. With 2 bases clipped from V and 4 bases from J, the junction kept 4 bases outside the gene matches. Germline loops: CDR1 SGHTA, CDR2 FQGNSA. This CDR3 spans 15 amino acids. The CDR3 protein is CASSLLTGGYNEQFF. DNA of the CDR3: TGTGCCAGCAGCTTACTGACGGGAGGGTACAATGAGCAGTTCTTC.

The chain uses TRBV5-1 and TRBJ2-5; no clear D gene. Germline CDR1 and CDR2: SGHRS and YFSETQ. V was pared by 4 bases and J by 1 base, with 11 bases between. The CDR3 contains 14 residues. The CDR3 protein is CASSLSRTQETQYF. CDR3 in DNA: TGCGCCAGCAGCCTCTCGCGGACCCAAGAGACCCAGTACTTC.

The CDR3 bases are TGTGCCAGCAATCTTTCCCGGGGGCCGGTTAGGAACACTGAAGCTTTCTTT. Encoded protein: CASNLSRGPVRNTEAFF. The gene calls are TRBV12-3 or TRBV12-4 and TRBJ1-1; possibly TRBD1 for D (6 bases). This CDR3 region has 17 residues. The germline V and J ends were trimmed by 7 bases and 1 base, with 22 bases remaining between them.

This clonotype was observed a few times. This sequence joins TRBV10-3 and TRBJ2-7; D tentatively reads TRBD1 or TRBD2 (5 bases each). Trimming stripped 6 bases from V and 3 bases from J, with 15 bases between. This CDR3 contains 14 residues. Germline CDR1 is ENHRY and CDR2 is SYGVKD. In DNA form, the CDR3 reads TGTGCCATCAGCGAGGGGCAGGTAAACTACGAGCAGTACTTC. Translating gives CAISEGQVNYEQYF.

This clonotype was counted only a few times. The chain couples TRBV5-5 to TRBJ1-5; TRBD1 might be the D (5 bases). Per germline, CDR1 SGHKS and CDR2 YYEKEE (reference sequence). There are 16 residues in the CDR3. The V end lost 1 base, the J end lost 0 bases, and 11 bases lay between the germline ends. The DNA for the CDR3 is TGTGCCAGCAGCTTGCCCCGGGGCGATAGCAATCAGCCCCAGCATTTT. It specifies CASSLPRGDSNQPQHF. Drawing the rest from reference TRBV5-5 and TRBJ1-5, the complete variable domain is DAGVTQSPTHLIKTRGQQVTLRCSPISGHKSVSWYQQVLGQGPQFIFQYYEKEERGRGNFPDRFSARQFPNYSSELNVNALLLGDSALYLCASSLPRGDSNQPQHFGDGTRLSIL.

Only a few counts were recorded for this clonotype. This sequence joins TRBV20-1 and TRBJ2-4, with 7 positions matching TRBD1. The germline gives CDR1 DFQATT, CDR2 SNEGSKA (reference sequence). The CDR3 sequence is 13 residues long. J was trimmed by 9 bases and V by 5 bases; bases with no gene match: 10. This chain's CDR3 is CSARRDSDRIQYF. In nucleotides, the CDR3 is TGCAGTGCTCGCCGGGACAGCGATCGCATTCAGTACTTC.

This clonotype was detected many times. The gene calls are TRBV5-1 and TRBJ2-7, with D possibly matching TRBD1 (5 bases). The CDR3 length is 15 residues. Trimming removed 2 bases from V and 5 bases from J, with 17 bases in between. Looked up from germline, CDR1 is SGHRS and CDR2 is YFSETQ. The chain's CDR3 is CASSLRQGQRNEQYF. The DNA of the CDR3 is TGCGCCAGCAGCTTAAGGCAGGGTCAGAGAAACGAGCAGTACTTC.

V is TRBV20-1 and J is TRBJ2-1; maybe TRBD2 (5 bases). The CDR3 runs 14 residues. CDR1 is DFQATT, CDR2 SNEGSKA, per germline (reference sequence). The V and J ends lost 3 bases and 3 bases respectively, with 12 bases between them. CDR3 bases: TGCAGTGCTAGTGAGGGAACGGGCTACAATGAGCAGTTCTTC. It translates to CSASEGTGYNEQFF.